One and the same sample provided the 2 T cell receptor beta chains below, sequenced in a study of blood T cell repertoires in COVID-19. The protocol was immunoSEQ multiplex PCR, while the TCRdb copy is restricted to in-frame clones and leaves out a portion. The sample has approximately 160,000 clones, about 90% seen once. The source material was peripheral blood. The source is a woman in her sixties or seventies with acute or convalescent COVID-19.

CDR3 loop: CASSQDGSGRTDTQYF. CDR3 nucleotide sequence: TGCGCCAGCAGCCAAGATGGTAGCGGCCGCACAGATACGCAGTATTTT. V and J are TRBV4-1 and TRBJ2-3, with D possibly TRBD2 on 6 matching bases. The CDR3 is 16 residues long. The germline V and J ends were trimmed by 0 bases and 1 base, with 11 bases remaining between them. CDR1 is MGHRA, CDR2 YSYEKL, per germline.

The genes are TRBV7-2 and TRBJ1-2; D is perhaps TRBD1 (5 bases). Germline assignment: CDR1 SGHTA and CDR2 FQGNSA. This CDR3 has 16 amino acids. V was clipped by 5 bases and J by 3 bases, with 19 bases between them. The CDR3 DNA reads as TGTGCCAGCAGCCCCTCCCTGGGGCTTTTGGACTATGGCTACACCTTC. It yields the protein CASSPSLGLLDYGYTF.